The next 32 T cell receptor beta chains were all read from a single sample in a study of cytomegalovirus exposure and HLA in healthy donors. The PCR had 60 Vbeta and 13 Jbeta primers. Sequenced by immunoSEQ multiplex PCR; TCRdb stores in-frame clones only, minus some. The sample lists approximately 120,000 clones; about 80% were seen once. The specimen sequenced was PBMCs. The source is a man in his fifties or sixties in good health and CMV-seronegative.

This clone was picked up one time. The rearrangement joins TRBV2 to TRBJ2-7; 7 bases are shared with TRBD1. V shed 5 bases, J shed 2 bases, and the junction held 9 bases outside the gene matches. The CDR3 length is 15 residues. Germline V lookup: CDR1 SNHLY, CDR2 FYNNEI. CDR3 sequence: CASSRQGTDTYEQYF. The CDR3 DNA reads as TGTGCCAGCAGTCGACAGGGCACGGATACCTACGAGCAGTACTTC.

This rearrangement joins TRBV5-1 to TRBJ2-2; TRBD1 agrees at 9 bases. Germline assignment: CDR1 SGHRS and CDR2 YFSETQ. There are 14 residues in the CDR3. Trimming at V came to 3 bases and at J to 7 bases, leaving 4 bases not matched to a gene. This chain's CDR3 is CASSSGQGFGELFF. CDR3 sequence (DNA): TGCGCCAGCAGCTCGGGACAGGGCTTCGGGGAGCTGTTTTTT.

This chain joins TRBV11-2 and TRBJ2-5, with 13 nucleotides matching TRBD2. V was clipped by 5 bases and J by 5 bases; unmatched bases: 8. The V gene's germline CDR1 is SGHAT and CDR2 FQNNGV. This CDR3 spans 16 amino acids. CDR3 sequence (DNA): TGTGCCAGCAGCCAAACTAGCGGGAGGGTCTGGGAGACCCAGTACTTC. This sequence encodes CASSQTSGRVWETQYF.

For this clone: The sample contains more than one DNA sequence encoding this CDR3. The chain employs TRBV29-1 and TRBJ1-5; D gene ambiguous. The germline gives CDR1 SQVTM, CDR2 ANQGSEA. The germline V and J ends were trimmed by 5 bases and 12 bases, with 14 bases remaining between them. This CDR3 spans 11 amino acids. The CDR3 nucleotides read TGCAGCGTTCTAGCAGGTTCACTCCAGCATTTT. Encoded protein: CSVLAGSLQHF.

The genes are TRBV2 and TRBJ2-1; 8 nucleotides match TRBD2. This CDR3 has 16 residues. CDR1 is SNHLY, CDR2 FYNNEI, per germline. Germline trimming cut 7 bases from V and 5 bases from J; bases unmatched to any gene: 13. The CDR3 bases are TGTGCCAGCACCAGGACCGCAGCGGGAGAGAACAATGAGCAGTTCTTC. It yields the protein CASTRTAAGENNEQFF.

This clone showed up just once. The rearrangement uses TRBV28 and TRBJ1-5; 9 bases match TRBD1. CDR1 is MDHEN and CDR2 is SYDVKM in the germline V gene. This CDR3 has 15 residues. The trim removed 3 bases at V and 7 bases at J, leaving 7 bases unmatched. As DNA, the CDR3 is TGTGCCAGCAGTTTTAGGGACAGGGCTTTGCAGCCCCAGCATTTT. Protein product: CASSFRDRALQPQHF.

The rearrangement joins TRBV5-4 to TRBJ2-3; D remains ambiguous. Germline CDR1 is SGHNT and CDR2 is YYREEE (reference sequence). This CDR3 is built from 15 residues. Deletions cut 0 bases from V and 0 bases from J, with 8 bases between. CDR3 sequence: CASSLAPTSTDTQYF. CDR3 bases: TGTGCCAGCAGCTTGGCCCCTACTAGCACAGATACGCAGTATTTT.

The rearrangement uses TRBV5-1 and TRBJ1-1; D call uncertain. There are 14 residues in the CDR3. The V end lost 0 bases, the J end lost 1 base, and 7 bases lay between the germline ends. Looked up from germline, CDR1 is SGHRS and CDR2 is YFSETQ. The CDR3 DNA reads TGCGCCAGCAGCTTGGGCGGGGAGAACACTGAAGCTTTCTTT. Protein product: CASSLGGENTEAFF.

The chain links TRBV28 to TRBJ1-3, with 10 positions matching TRBD1. This CDR3 spans 16 amino acids. The V gene's germline CDR1 is MDHEN and CDR2 SYDVKM. With V trimmed by 5 bases and J by 0 bases, 4 bases remained unmatched. The CDR3 nucleotides read TGTGCCAGCAGTACCTGGACAGGGGGCTCTGGAAACACCATATATTTT. Amino acids: CASSTWTGGSGNTIYF.

The chain combines TRBV6-5 with TRBJ2-1; 10 bases fit TRBD2. CDR3 length: 14 residues. After removal of 6 bases from V and 7 bases from J, the junction contained 6 bases not matched to a gene. Per the germline V gene, CDR1 is MNHEY and CDR2 is SVGAGI. CDR3 protein: CASSLAGAGNEQFF. CDR3 DNA: TGTGCCAGCAGCCTAGCGGGAGCGGGAAATGAGCAGTTCTTC.

The chain employs TRBV29-1 and TRBJ1-2; 7 positions match TRBD1. The CDR3 totals 11 residues. Germline CDR1 and CDR2: SQVTM and ANQGSEA. In DNA form, the CDR3 reads TGCATCGGGACAGCTGGCGATGGCTACACCTTC. It encodes CIGTAGDGYTF.

The V and J genes are TRBV28 and TRBJ1-2, with D unresolved. This CDR3 spans 15 amino acids. Germline CDR1 and CDR2: MDHEN and SYDVKM. The ends were cut back, 3 bases at V and 4 bases at J, with 15 bases in the middle. CDR3: CASSLGLLRPYGYTF. CDR3 coding DNA: TGTGCCAGCAGTTTGGGCCTCCTCAGGCCCTATGGCTACACCTTC.

The chain couples TRBV27 to TRBJ1-6; 7 nucleotides agree with TRBD1. V lost 5 bases and J lost 9; bases outside the gene matches: 7. CDR1 MNHEY and CDR2 SMNVEV come from the germline V gene (reference sequence). This CDR3 has 14 residues. The CDR3 DNA reads TGTGCCAGCAGTACGCGGACAGGACGTTCACCCCTCCACTTT. It yields the protein CASSTRTGRSPLHF.

This clone has more than one count but fewer than ten. The chain carries TRBV7-9 and TRBJ2-1, with 12 bases that match TRBD2. V shed 8 bases and J 8 bases; nucleotides not matched to a gene: 10. In germline, CDR1 is SEHNR, CDR2 FQNEAQ (reference sequence). The CDR3 runs to 15 residues. CDR3 sequence reads: CASVSSRLAGDEQFF. The CDR3 DNA is TGTGCCAGCGTATCATCCAGACTAGCGGGAGATGAGCAGTTCTTC.

This rearrangement joins TRBV4-3 to TRBJ1-5; possibly TRBD1 for D (6 bases). Germline CDR1 reads LGHNA; CDR2 reads YSLEER. The V end lost 0 bases, the J end lost 5 bases, and 14 bases lay between the germline ends. This CDR3 has 16 amino acids. In nucleotides, the CDR3 is TGCGCCAGCAGCCAAGAGTGGGCAGGGGCAGATCAGCCCCAGCATTTT. Translation gives CASSQEWAGADQPQHF.

The V and J genes are TRBV15 and TRBJ2-1, with 14 nucleotides matching TRBD2. In germline, CDR1 is LNHNV, CDR2 YYDKDF (reference sequence). The CDR3 length is 17 residues. Germline trimming cut 3 bases from V and 9 bases from J; bases unmatched to any gene: 10. The CDR3 coding sequence is TGTGCCACCAGCAGGGGATCGGGACTAGCGGGAGTTAGTGAGCAGTTCTTC. Its protein is CATSRGSGLAGVSEQFF.

This sequence joins TRBV10-3 and TRBJ2-7; the match to TRBD1 covers 7 bases. V lost 11 bases and J lost 5; bases outside the gene matches: 12. The length of the CDR3 is 13 residues. CDR1 and CDR2 (germline): ENHRY, SYGVKD. The DNA of the CDR3 is TGTGCCGCCCAGGACAGGCCCATAAACGAGCAGTACTTC. The encoded protein is CAAQDRPINEQYF.

The chain joins TRBV4-3 to TRBJ2-3; 9 bases are a match to TRBD2. V gave up 5 bases and J gave up 5 bases; unmatched junction bases: 11. Germline V gene data show CDR1 as LGHNA and CDR2 as YSLEER. This CDR3 region has 16 residues. The CDR3 DNA reads TGCGCCAGCAGCGACACCGGGACTAGCCGTGGAGATACGCAGTATTTT. Protein product: CASSDTGTSRGDTQYF.

This chain uses TRBV10-2 with TRBJ2-7; 10 nucleotides line up with TRBD1. CDR1 and CDR2 from the germline V gene are WSHSY and SAAADI. V shed 4 bases and J 7 bases; nucleotides not matched to a gene: 4. The CDR3 is made up of 13 amino acids. In DNA form, the CDR3 reads TGCGCCAGCAGTGGACAGGGGGCGCGGGAGCAGTACTTC. Protein product: CASSGQGAREQYF.

The V gene is TRBV2, the J gene TRBJ1-6, with a possible D match to TRBD1 (5 bases). Trimming cost V 2 bases and J 7 bases, with 12 bases left between them. Germline CDR1 is SNHLY and CDR2 is FYNNEI. The CDR3 is made up of 15 amino acids. The CDR3 region is CASSELPGGNSPLHF. The DNA of the CDR3 is TGTGCCAGCAGTGAATTGCCTGGGGGGAATTCACCCCTCCACTTT.

The chain carries TRBV15 and TRBJ1-5; D call uncertain. V lost 0 bases, J lost 6 bases, and 6 bases lay in between. The CDR3 covers 13 residues. The V gene's germline CDR1 is LNHNV and CDR2 YYDKDF (reference sequence). CDR3 protein: CATSRDRGQPQHF. Here the CDR3 DNA reads TGTGCCACCAGCAGAGATCGAGGTCAGCCCCAGCATTTT.

V gene TRBV9 combines with J gene TRBJ2-2; 10 positions match TRBD2. Per germline, CDR1 SGDLS and CDR2 YYNGEE. The V segment lost 4 bases and the J segment 0 bases; nucleotides outside the gene matches: 3. The CDR3 is 16 residues long. CDR3 DNA: TGTGCCAGCAGCTCTGGACTAGCGGCGAACACCGGGGAGCTGTTTTTT. As protein: CASSSGLAANTGELFF.

The genes are TRBV28 and TRBJ2-7; 9 nucleotides line up with TRBD1. Germline values: CDR1 MDHEN, CDR2 SYDVKM. The junction had 13 bases not matched to a gene; V was cut back by 6 bases and J by 4 bases. This CDR3 has 16 amino acids. The DNA of the CDR3 is TGTGCCAGCAGACGGGACAGGGCCCAAGTTTTTTACGAGCAGTACTTC. Protein product: CASRRDRAQVFYEQYF.

This clone was detected a few times. The chain employs TRBV10-3 and TRBJ2-6; TRBD2 matches at 9 bases. The junction had 10 bases not matched to a gene; V was cut back by 7 bases and J by 3 bases. Per the germline V gene, CDR1 is ENHRY and CDR2 is SYGVKD. CDR3 length: 17 amino acids. The CDR3 loop is CAIKDVAGEYGANVLTF. The CDR3 DNA reads TGTGCCATCAAGGATGTAGCGGGAGAGTATGGGGCCAACGTCCTGACTTTC.

This chain links TRBV10-2 with TRBJ2-3; 14 bases match TRBD2. This CDR3 comprises 15 residues. Germline V gene data show CDR1 as WSHSY and CDR2 as SAAADI. Trimming at V came to 10 bases and at J to 6 bases, leaving 9 bases not matched to a gene. The CDR3 sequence is CATTGTSGRGDTQYF. CDR3 in DNA: TGCGCCACCACCGGGACTAGCGGGAGAGGCGATACGCAGTATTTT.

This clone was detected a few times. This chain connects TRBV6-6 to TRBJ2-7, with 7 positions matching TRBD1. Germline V gene sequence: CDR1 MNHNY, CDR2 SVGAGI (reference sequence). Unmatched junction bases numbered 4, after V lost 2 bases and J lost 3 bases. This CDR3 contains 14 residues. For the CDR3, the DNA is TGTGCCAGCAGTTACACCTGGACAGGCTACGAGCAGTACTTC. Protein sequence: CASSYTWTGYEQYF.

V gene TRBV28 combines with J gene TRBJ1-2; D gene unclear. Germline V gene data show CDR1 as MDHEN and CDR2 as SYDVKM. The CDR3 has 15 amino acids. V lost 6 bases and J 7 bases, leaving 21 bases between the germline ends. The CDR3 protein is CASRLALGQVGGYTF. CDR3 nucleotide sequence: TGTGCCAGCAGACTAGCCCTGGGTCAAGTGGGTGGCTACACCTTC.

J is TRBJ2-3 and V is TRBV9; 8 bases are shared with TRBD1. CDR1 is SGDLS, CDR2 YYNGEE, per germline. The CDR3 is 16 amino acids. V lost 4 bases and J lost 4; bases outside the gene matches: 11. CDR3 DNA: TGTGCCAGCAGCAAAGACAGGGGTTCGGGCCCAGATACGCAGTATTTT. It translates to CASSKDRGSGPDTQYF.

J is TRBJ1-2 and V is TRBV29-1, with 10 positions matching TRBD1. This CDR3 comprises 16 residues. V dropped 6 bases and J dropped 4; count of bases not matched to a gene: 14. Germline V gene data show CDR1 as SQVTM and CDR2 as ANQGSEA. CDR3 sequence (DNA): TGCAGCGTCGTCCCGGGACAGGGGACTCAGATCTATGGCTACACCTTC. It encodes CSVVPGQGTQIYGYTF.

The genes are TRBV27 and TRBJ2-5, with TRBD2 identical over 13 bases. V shed 5 bases and J 5 bases; nucleotides not matched to a gene: 20. Germline V gene lookup returns CDR1 MNHEY and CDR2 SMNVEV (reference sequence). The CDR3 extends over 20 amino acids. CDR3 DNA: TGTGCCAGCAGTCCCTTATACCCCTCCGGACTAGCGGGAGTGGGGGAGACCCAGTACTTC. Translated: CASSPLYPSGLAGVGETQYF.

The V gene is TRBV9, the J gene TRBJ2-6; TRBD2 might be the D (6 bases). CDR1 is SGDLS and CDR2 is YYNGEE in the germline V gene. The V gene lost 4 bases and the J gene lost 3 bases, with 17 bases spanning the gap. The CDR3 extends over 17 amino acids. The CDR3 here is CASSPRTGLYGANVLTF. The CDR3 DNA is TGTGCCAGCAGCCCGAGGACGGGACTGTATGGGGCCAACGTCCTGACTTTC.

The rearrangement joins TRBV10-3 to TRBJ1-1; 7 positions agree with TRBD1. Germline CDR1 and CDR2: ENHRY and SYGVKD. CDR3 length: 15 amino acids. Trimming removed 3 bases from V and 5 bases from J; junction bases left unmatched: 9. The CDR3 DNA follows: TGTGCCATCAGTGACCATCAACGACAGGGTACTGAAGCTTTCTTT. Translation gives CAISDHQRQGTEAFF.